The 27 T cell receptor beta chains given below trace back to one sample, sequenced in a study of control samples from healthy donors and cancer patients. Sequencing used immunoSEQ multiplex PCR; TCRdb keeps in-frame clones, though not all of them. The data show about 150,000 clones, around 88% seen once. Input material: blood. These receptors were obtained from a man younger than 35 in good health.

J is TRBJ1-2 and V is TRBV4-3; D is unresolved. The CDR3 has 14 amino acids. The germline CDR1 and CDR2 sequences are LGHNA and YSLEER. V gave up 1 base and J gave up 0 bases, with 6 bases separating them. CDR3 in DNA: TGCGCCAGCAGCCAAGTGGTGACTAACTATGGCTACACCTTC. Protein product: CASSQVVTNYGYTF.

The chain links TRBV14 to TRBJ2-2, with 7 bases aligning to TRBD2. The CDR3 totals 16 residues. J was trimmed by 5 bases and V by 3 bases; bases with no gene match: 9. Looked up from germline, CDR1 is SGHDN and CDR2 is FVKESK. DNA for the CDR3: TGTGCCAGCAGCCACCCGTCCGGGGGGTATACCGGGGAGCTGTTTTTT. The encoded protein is CASSHPSGGYTGELFF.

The rearrangement links TRBV24-1 to TRBJ1-1; TRBD1 is a possible D gene (5 bases). CDR1 and CDR2 from the germline V gene are KGHDR and SFDVKD. The CDR3 has 13 residues. V lost 8 bases and J lost 1, with 10 bases in between. CDR3 loop: CATMGEQNTEAFF. The CDR3 nucleotides read TGTGCCACCATGGGGGAACAGAACACTGAAGCTTTCTTT.

The chain links TRBV6-5 to TRBJ1-5; a possible D gene is TRBD1 (5 bases). Germline V gene lookup returns CDR1 MNHEY and CDR2 SVGAGI. The CDR3 consists of 13 residues. With 6 bases removed from V and 7 bases from J, the gap between germline ends came to 13 bases. For the CDR3, the DNA is TGTGCCAGCAGGCGAGGGGTAGGGCAGCCCCAGCATTTT. It codes for CASRRGVGQPQHF.

This clone was recorded only once. This chain uses TRBV12-3 or TRBV12-4 with TRBJ1-1, with unresolved D. The V end lost 5 bases, the J end lost 4 bases, and 11 bases lay between the germline ends. The CDR3 runs to 13 residues. The CDR3 DNA reads TGTGCCAGCAGTCGTATGGGGAGCACTGAAGCTTTCTTT. The encoded protein is CASSRMGSTEAFF.

The genes are TRBV7-2 and TRBJ1-2; 7 bases map to TRBD1. The CDR3 contains 15 residues. Trimming took 5 bases from V and 3 from J; bases not matched to a gene: 9. The germline V gene encodes CDR1 SGHTA and CDR2 FQGNSA. CDR3 nucleotide sequence: TGTGCCAGCAGCGAGAGACAGGGACTCTACTATGGCTACACCTTC. It translates to CASSERQGLYYGYTF.

For the CDR3, the DNA is TGTGCCAGCAGTTCGACCGGGGGCTACTTCGGCTACACCTTC. Residues: CASSSTGGYFGYTF. The gene calls are TRBV27 and TRBJ1-2, with a weak D call TRBD1 (6 bases). Per germline, CDR1 MNHEY and CDR2 SMNVEV (reference sequence). V gave up 4 bases and J gave up 8 bases, with 17 bases separating them. The CDR3 has 14 residues.

The chain carries TRBV20-1 and TRBJ1-1; D is undetermined. Trimming left V 3 bases short and J 4 bases short, with 9 bases between. Germline loops: CDR1 DFQATT, CDR2 SNEGSKA (reference sequence). The CDR3 is 12 amino acids. The CDR3, as DNA: TGCAGTGCTAGTCCAGGTCCCACTGAAGCTTTCTTT. This encodes CSASPGPTEAFF.

This chain uses TRBV7-9 with TRBJ2-7; 9 nucleotides match TRBD1. Germline assignment: CDR1 SEHNR and CDR2 FQNEAQ (reference sequence). The junction had 6 bases not matched to a gene; V was cut back by 2 bases and J by 4 bases. CDR3 length: 15 amino acids. The CDR3 DNA reads TGTGCCAGCAGCTTAACGGGGGACAGGGATTACGAGCAGTACTTC. It codes for CASSLTGDRDYEQYF.

This chain connects TRBV25-1 to TRBJ2-5; 12 bases agree with TRBD1. This CDR3 has 16 residues. With 6 bases clipped from V and 5 bases from J, the junction kept 10 bases outside the gene matches. Germline CDR1 reads MGHDK; CDR2 reads SYGVNS. In nucleotides, the CDR3 is TGTGCCAGCAGGGCAACCGGGACAGGGGGCCGGGAGACCCAGTACTTC. The encoded protein is CASRATGTGGRETQYF.

This rearrangement joins TRBV30 to TRBJ1-1; a weak D match, TRBD1 (5 bases). V lost 0 bases to trimming and J lost 3 bases, with 11 bases between them. The CDR3 length is 14 residues. CDR1 and CDR2 (germline): GTSNPN, SVGIG (reference sequence). The CDR3 loop reads CAWSVDSTYTEAFF. CDR3 DNA sequence: TGTGCCTGGAGTGTAGACAGTACTTACACTGAAGCTTTCTTT.

The J gene is TRBJ2-3, the V gene TRBV14, with 10 nucleotides matching TRBD2. The CDR3 runs 14 residues. The junction had 6 bases not matched to a gene; V was cut back by 4 bases and J by 8 bases. Per the germline V gene, CDR1 is SGHDN and CDR2 is FVKESK. CDR3 sequence: CASSLAGGPGTQYF. The CDR3 nucleotides read TGTGCCAGCAGCCTAGCGGGGGGCCCTGGTACGCAGTATTTT.

CDR3 loop: CAWSGQGANYGYTF. The CDR3 bases are TGTGCCTGGAGTGGACAGGGAGCTAACTATGGCTACACCTTC. This chain uses TRBV30 with TRBJ1-2; 7 bases fit TRBD1. The CDR3 runs to 14 residues. The ends lost 1 base at V and 0 bases at J; junction bases unmatched: 2. Germline V gene lookup returns CDR1 GTSNPN and CDR2 SVGIG (reference sequence).

V is TRBV6-5 and J is TRBJ1-2, with D possibly being TRBD1 (5 bases). The germline CDR1 and CDR2 sequences are MNHEY and SVGAGI. Between the trimmed V and J ends, which lost 6 bases and 4 bases, there was a span of 9 bases. The CDR3 runs to 12 residues. CDR3 amino acids: CASRSGTYGYTF. The CDR3 region has the DNA TGTGCCAGCAGATCCGGGACCTATGGCTACACCTTC.

V and J are TRBV12-3 or TRBV12-4 and TRBJ2-5; unclear D gene. CDR3 length: 12 amino acids. V was shortened by 4 bases and J by 5 bases, with 8 bases between the two germline ends. CDR3 nucleotides: TGTGCCAGCAGTTATGCTCGGGAGACCCAGTACTTC. Translating gives CASSYARETQYF.

The chain combines TRBV7-8 with TRBJ2-3; D is unclear. In germline, CDR1 is SGHVS, CDR2 FQNEAQ. The CDR3 contains 14 residues. V lost 7 bases to trimming and J lost 3 bases, with 14 bases between them. CDR3 loop: CASTRLVGTDTQYF. The DNA for the CDR3 is TGTGCCAGCACCAGACTGGTTGGGACAGATACGCAGTATTTT.

This rearrangement joins TRBV6-2 or TRBV6-3 to TRBJ2-5; 7 positions match TRBD2. V trimming: 6 bases; J trimming: 4 bases; junction bases outside the gene matches: 2. CDR3 length: 12 residues. The germline gives CDR1 MNHEY, CDR2 SVGEGT. CDR3 protein: CASSRTRETQYF. The CDR3 nucleotides read TGTGCCAGCAGCCGGACTAGAGAGACCCAGTACTTC.

V and J are TRBV7-9 and TRBJ2-4; D not certain. CDR3 length: 12 amino acids. The V and J ends lost 1 base and 5 bases respectively, with 3 bases between them. The germline CDR1 and CDR2 sequences are SEHNR and FQNEAQ (reference sequence). In nucleotides, the CDR3 is TGTGCCAGCAGCTTAGACGAAAACATTCAGTACTTC. Translation gives CASSLDENIQYF.

This rearrangement joins TRBV12-3 or TRBV12-4 to TRBJ2-7; 9 bases fit TRBD1. Trimming at V came to 5 bases and at J to 4 bases, leaving 3 bases not matched to a gene. The CDR3 is 13 amino acids. The CDR3 loop reads CASSIGQGYEQYF. The DNA of the CDR3 is TGTGCCAGCAGTATCGGACAGGGGTACGAGCAGTACTTC.

This chain joins TRBV24-1 and TRBJ1-3, with a tentative D call TRBD1 (6 bases). With 3 bases removed from V and 0 bases from J, the gap between germline ends came to 14 bases. CDR3 length: 17 amino acids. From germline, CDR1 is KGHDR and CDR2 SFDVKD. The CDR3 bases are TGTGCCACCAGTGATCACGTTACGGACAGCTCTGGAAACACCATATATTTT. Its protein product is CATSDHVTDSSGNTIYF.

The CDR3 here is CASSLAAQGPNTGELFF. CDR3 in DNA: TGTGCCAGCAGCTTAGCTGCCCAGGGACCTAACACCGGGGAGCTGTTTTTT. This rearrangement joins TRBV7-6 to TRBJ2-2; D might be TRBD1 or TRBD2, each matching 5 bases. V lost 0 bases and J lost 2, with 13 bases in between. CDR3 length: 17 amino acids. Germline V gene data show CDR1 as SGHVS and CDR2 as FNYEAQ.

For the CDR3, the DNA is TGTGCCAGCAGCTTAGCTGAGAACTATGGCTACACCTTC. The encoded protein is CASSLAENYGYTF. The rearrangement uses TRBV7-6 and TRBJ1-2, with D unclear. Germline lookup yields CDR1 SGHVS and CDR2 FNYEAQ. The CDR3 has 13 amino acids. V lost 0 bases and J 2 bases, leaving 4 bases between the germline ends.

This clone was found a few times. CDR3 loop: CASSGTSGYTGELFF. The CDR3 DNA follows: TGTGCCAGCAGTGGGACTAGCGGGTACACCGGGGAGCTGTTTTTT. This chain links TRBV2 with TRBJ2-2, with TRBD2 matching over 11 bases. CDR1 and CDR2 from the germline V gene are SNHLY and FYNNEI. V was clipped by 4 bases and J by 3 bases; unmatched bases: 1. The CDR3 totals 15 residues.

For the CDR3, the DNA is TGTGCCAGCAGCTTAGATCGGGGGCCGGGAATATACGAGCAGTACTTC. The encoded protein is CASSLDRGPGIYEQYF. The J gene is TRBJ2-7, the V gene TRBV11-2, with D perhaps being TRBD1 or TRBD2 (6 bases each). The CDR3 contains 16 residues. Germline CDR1 reads SGHAT; CDR2 reads FQNNGV. Trimming removed 0 bases at V and 4 bases at J, with 16 bases between.

This rearrangement joins TRBV4-3 to TRBJ2-1, with D perhaps matching TRBD1 or TRBD2 (6 bases each). Germline CDR1 is LGHNA and CDR2 is YSLEER. The CDR3 is made up of 17 amino acids. V lost 0 bases and J 4 bases, leaving 16 bases between the germline ends. For the CDR3, the DNA is TGCGCCAGCAGCCAAGATCTCGGCAGGGGAGGATACAATGAGCAGTTCTTC. Protein: CASSQDLGRGGYNEQFF.

The J gene is TRBJ1-2, the V gene TRBV28; 7 positions agree with TRBD1. J gave up 2 bases and V 8 bases, and 11 bases lay outside the gene matches. Germline V gives CDR1 MDHEN, CDR2 SYDVKM. The CDR3 contains 15 residues. The CDR3 reads CASRTGDPSNYGYTF. CDR3 nucleotides: TGTGCCAGCCGAACAGGGGACCCCTCCAACTATGGCTACACCTTC.

The genes are TRBV16 and TRBJ1-5; D unclear. V was pared by 6 bases and J by 3 bases, with 15 bases between. In germline, CDR1 is KGHSY, CDR2 FQNENV. This CDR3 comprises 15 residues. The CDR3: CASRLGSGFNQPQHF. The CDR3 nucleotides are TGTGCCAGCAGACTGGGGTCGGGATTCAATCAGCCCCAGCATTTT.